The text below deals with one TCR beta chain. Its antigen remains unidentified. This sample is part of a study of Ad26.COV2.S vaccination and SARS-CoV-2 variants. Findings and caveats of the study: Measurements of TCR breadth and depth may have given underestimates of the total T cell responses.

The data were produced by immunoSEQ multiplex PCR, yet TCRdb's version contains in-frame clones alone and is incomplete. Counted here are 400,000 to 450,000 clones, over 75% occurring once; the ten biggest clones make up more than 10%. Treatment denoted: about 20 received Ad26.COV2.S at low or high dose, single or two shots; a few received placebo; per-sample allocation not given. Each sample was drawn 63 days after the first injection (of vaccine or placebo). Germline CDR1 is SGHTA and CDR2 is FQGNSA. The V gene lost 1 base and the J gene lost 5 bases, with 11 bases spanning the gap. The CDR3 runs to 14 residues.

The source of this sequence is a person aged 18-65 years who received the Ad26.COV2.S COVID-19 vaccine or a placebo. V and J are TRBV7-2 and TRBJ1-2, with a possible D match to TRBD1 (5 bases). Sequencing was performed on peripheral blood, taken in a trial of Ad26.COV2.S vaccine versus placebo. The CDR3 region is CASSLDPGRYGYTF. The CDR3 DNA follows: TGTGCCAGCAGCTTAGATCCAGGGCGTTATGGCTACACCTTC.